These 18 T cell receptor beta chains originate from one sample sequenced in a study of T cell repertoires in cytomegalovirus infection (dated by TCRdb to 2018 to 2020). The listed sequencing device is Illumina HiSeq 1500. TCRdb reran the public reads through fastp at Q25 and MiXCR, keeping productive beta chains. Identical CDR3 proteins give one entry, which carries the most common genes and DNA. This sample comprises a few hundred thousand distinct CDR3 sequences, 33% of them detected only once. The top ten constitute around a sixth of the sample. Their recognized antigens are unknown. The sample's treatment or condition, from its label and the paper: in vitro stimulation with specific CMV peptide epitopes to enrich CMV-specific T cells. This sample comprised cultured PBMCs, obtained from culture after CMV antigen stimulation. These receptors came from a human donor in good health (CMV status not recorded). Some clones in this sample may be carry-over from other donors' samples.

V gene TRBV24-1 combines with J gene TRBJ2-1; 9 bases agree with TRBD1. The CDR3 runs 16 residues. With 1 base clipped from V and 6 bases from J, the junction kept 6 bases outside the gene matches. CDR1 and CDR2 (germline): KGHDR, SFDVKD. The CDR3 sequence: CATSDFSRDRVNEQFF. The CDR3 nucleotides read TGTGCCACCAGTGATTTCTCCCGGGACAGGGTCAATGAGCAGTTCTTC.

For the CDR3, the DNA is TGTGCCAGCAGTCCACTAGCGGGAGGGGCATACGAGCAGTACTTC. Translating gives CASSPLAGGAYEQYF. This rearrangement joins TRBV6-5 to TRBJ2-7, with 13 bases matching TRBD2. Trimming took 5 bases from V and 4 from J; bases not matched to a gene: 5. This CDR3 comprises 15 residues. The V gene's germline CDR1 is MNHEY and CDR2 SVGAGI.

The chain links TRBV6-8 to TRBJ2-2; TRBD1 aligns across 9 bases. There are 15 residues in the CDR3. From germline, CDR1 is MNHGY and CDR2 SAAAGT. The V segment lost 6 bases and the J segment 7 bases; nucleotides outside the gene matches: 9. CDR3 residues: CASRSGTGLGGELFF. CDR3 bases: TGTGCCAGCAGATCCGGGACAGGGCTCGGCGGGGAGCTGTTTTTT.

This clonotype showed up just a few times. The V gene is TRBV12-3 or TRBV12-4, the J gene TRBJ1-2; TRBD1 matches at 8 bases. CDR3 length: 15 residues. Trimming removed 7 bases from V and 4 bases from J; junction bases left unmatched: 11. The CDR3: CASTLHRGGFYGYTF. CDR3 DNA: TGTGCCAGCACCCTGCACAGGGGGGGATTCTATGGCTACACCTTC.

The rearrangement joins TRBV19 to TRBJ2-1, with D possibly being TRBD2 (5 bases). The V end lost 5 bases, the J end lost 0 bases, and 11 bases lay between the germline ends. The CDR3 contains 15 residues. Germline V CDR1 and CDR2: LNHDA, SQIVND (reference sequence). The CDR3 spells CASSVTEGSYNEQFF. For the CDR3, the DNA is TGTGCCAGTAGTGTTACAGAGGGCTCCTACAATGAGCAGTTCTTC.

This clonotype was seen only a few times. V gene TRBV7-2 combines with J gene TRBJ2-7; 8 bases agree with TRBD2. CDR3 length: 16 amino acids. Germline trimming cut 5 bases from V and 1 base from J; bases unmatched to any gene: 10. The germline V gene encodes CDR1 SGHTA and CDR2 FQGNSA. The CDR3 loop reads CASSPRLAPESYEQYF. CDR3 bases: TGTGCCAGCAGCCCCCGACTAGCGCCAGAATCCTACGAGCAGTACTTC.

This clonotype occurred a few times. The genes are TRBV20-1 and TRBJ2-5; 8 bases line up with TRBD2. V shed 2 bases and J 0 bases; nucleotides not matched to a gene: 8. Germline lookup yields CDR1 DFQATT and CDR2 SNEGSKA (reference sequence). This CDR3 has 16 residues. As DNA, the CDR3 is TGCAGTGCTAGATACGGGAGGGCTAGGTACCAAGAGACCCAGTACTTC. Its translation: CSARYGRARYQETQYF.

The J gene is TRBJ2-7, the V gene TRBV29-1, with TRBD2 matching 9 bases. CDR3 length: 14 residues. The germline V gene encodes CDR1 SQVTM and CDR2 ANQGSEA. The V gene end was trimmed by 4 bases and the J gene end by 0 bases; junction bases not matched to a gene: 4. The CDR3 nucleotides read TGCAGCGTTGGTGGCGGGAGGGGCTCCTACGAGCAGTACTTC. This codes for CSVGGGRGSYEQYF.

This clonotype was picked up a small number of times. CDR3 coding DNA: TGTGCCAGCAGGCAGACAGGGACATACGAGCAGTACGTC. Amino acids: CASRQTGTYEQYV. This rearrangement joins TRBV6-6 to TRBJ2-7; 7 bases line up with TRBD1. Germline V gene data show CDR1 as MNHNY and CDR2 as SVGAGI (reference sequence). The CDR3 has 13 residues. V lost 6 bases to trimming and J lost 4 bases; unmatched junction nucleotides: 6.

The gene calls are TRBV30 and TRBJ2-2, with D possibly being TRBD1 (5 bases). Deletions cut 3 bases from V and 2 bases from J, with 13 bases between. Germline CDR1 is GTSNPN and CDR2 is SVGIG (reference sequence). The CDR3 runs to 15 residues. The CDR3 spells CAWSDGTGNTGELFF. The CDR3 nucleotides read TGTGCCTGGAGCGACGGAACAGGCAACACCGGGGAGCTGTTTTTT.

This clonotype was counted a few times. The genes are TRBV7-9 and TRBJ1-1; no definite D call. Trimming shortened V by 5 bases and J by 7 bases, and 11 bases separated the two germline ends. The CDR3 is made up of 12 amino acids. CDR1 and CDR2 (germline): SEHNR, FQNEAQ (reference sequence). The CDR3 sequence is CASSKDGIEAFF. The CDR3 DNA reads TGTGCCAGCAGCAAAGATGGCATTGAAGCTTTCTTT.

This chain links TRBV7-6 with TRBJ2-3; D not resolved. The CDR3 runs 17 residues. Between the trimmed V and J ends, which lost 1 base and 0 bases, there was a span of 14 bases. Germline V gene data show CDR1 as SGHVS and CDR2 as FNYEAQ. The CDR3 protein is CASSLGLGGPSTDTQYF. The CDR3 DNA follows: TGTGCCAGCAGCTTAGGGCTGGGCGGCCCTAGCACAGATACGCAGTATTTT.

V is TRBV6-2 or TRBV6-3 and J is TRBJ2-7; D ambiguous. Trimming pared 3 bases from V and 2 bases from J, leaving 8 bases between. CDR1 is MNHEY, CDR2 SVGEGT, per germline. The CDR3 sequence is 13 residues long. In nucleotides, the CDR3 is TGTGCCAGCAGTTATGGCGAACCCTACGAGCAGTACGTC. Residues: CASSYGEPYEQYV.

This rearrangement joins TRBV12-3 or TRBV12-4 to TRBJ1-4; maybe TRBD1 (5 bases). The CDR3 has 12 amino acids. V lost 6 bases to trimming and J lost 10 bases, with 12 bases between them. This chain's CDR3 is CASRIGGGKLFF. The CDR3 DNA sequence: TGTGCCAGCAGGATTGGGGGTGGAAAACTGTTTTTT.

This sequence joins TRBV2 and TRBJ1-2; 10 positions match TRBD1. Germline V lookup: CDR1 SNHLY, CDR2 FYNNEI. The trim removed 6 bases at V and 2 bases at J, leaving 6 bases unmatched. This CDR3 is built from 15 residues. The DNA for the CDR3 is TGTGCCAGCAGCCCCACGGGACAGGGGAACTATGGCTACACCTTC. Protein: CASSPTGQGNYGYTF.

The rearrangement links TRBV28 to TRBJ1-5; TRBD1 aligns across 8 bases. Germline V gene lookup returns CDR1 MDHEN and CDR2 SYDVKM. Trimming removed 5 bases from V and 6 bases from J; junction bases left unmatched: 9. The CDR3 runs to 15 residues. DNA of the CDR3: TGTGCCAGCAGTCTCGGACAGGGATATCGTCAGCCCCAGCATTTT. Protein: CASSLGQGYRQPQHF.

This clonotype was counted between two and nine times. The chain uses TRBV7-8 and TRBJ2-7; D is unclear. Trimming stripped 4 bases from V and 7 bases from J, with 14 bases between. CDR1 is SGHVS and CDR2 is FQNEAQ in the germline V gene. CDR3 length equals 13 residues. The CDR3: CASSSPPSGEQYV. The CDR3 coding sequence is TGTGCCAGCAGCTCCCCCCCTAGTGGGGAGCAGTACGTC.

The V and J genes are TRBV7-2 and TRBJ2-3; 7 positions match TRBD2. The V and J ends lost 0 bases and 4 bases, in that order; junction bases with no gene match: 10. Germline CDR1 reads SGHTA; CDR2 reads FQGNSA. This CDR3 has 17 amino acids. CDR3 amino acids: CASSLARSGGVPDTQYF. For the CDR3, the DNA is TGTGCCAGCAGCTTAGCGCGGTCGGGAGGCGTGCCAGATACGCAGTATTTT.